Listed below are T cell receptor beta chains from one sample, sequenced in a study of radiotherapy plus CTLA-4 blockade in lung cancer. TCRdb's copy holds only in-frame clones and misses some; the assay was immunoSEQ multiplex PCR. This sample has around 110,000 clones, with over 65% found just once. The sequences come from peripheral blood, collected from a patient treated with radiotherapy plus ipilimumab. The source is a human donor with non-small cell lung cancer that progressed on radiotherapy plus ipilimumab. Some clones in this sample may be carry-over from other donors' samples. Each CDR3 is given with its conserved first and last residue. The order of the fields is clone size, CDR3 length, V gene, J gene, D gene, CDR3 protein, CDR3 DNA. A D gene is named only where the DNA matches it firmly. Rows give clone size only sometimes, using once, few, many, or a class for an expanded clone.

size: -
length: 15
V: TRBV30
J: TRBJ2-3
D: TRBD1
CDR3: CAWSRIRGSTDTQYF
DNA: TGTGCCTGGAGTCGAATCAGGGGGAGCACAGATACGCAGTATTTT

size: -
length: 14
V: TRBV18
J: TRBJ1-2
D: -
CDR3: CASSPAGLGYGYTF
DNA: TGTGCCAGCTCACCAGCAGGTCTAGGCTATGGCTACACCTTC

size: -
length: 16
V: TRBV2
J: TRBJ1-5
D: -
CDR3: CASSESMWSSNQPQHF
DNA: TGTGCCAGCAGTGAATCTATGTGGAGTAGCAATCAGCCCCAGCATTTT

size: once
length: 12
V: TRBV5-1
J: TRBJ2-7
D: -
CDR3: CASSLDRLEQYF
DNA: TGCGCCAGCAGCCTGGACCGACTCGAGCAGTACTTC

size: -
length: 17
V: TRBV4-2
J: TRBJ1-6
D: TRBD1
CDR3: CASSQDGQGSYNSPLHF
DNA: TGTGCCAGCAGCCAAGACGGACAGGGTTCCTATAATTCACCCCTCCACTTT

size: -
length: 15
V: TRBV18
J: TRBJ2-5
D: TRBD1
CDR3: CASSPGQGQGETQYF
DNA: TGTGCCAGCTCACCAGGACAGGGGCAGGGGGAGACCCAGTACTTC

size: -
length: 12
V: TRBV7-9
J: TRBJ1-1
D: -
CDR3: CASSYINTEAFF
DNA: TGTGCCAGCAGTTATATAAACACTGAAGCTTTCTTT

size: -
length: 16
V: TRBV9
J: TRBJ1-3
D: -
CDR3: CASSDRGGFSGNTIYF
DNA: TGTGCCAGCAGCGATCGCGGGGGTTTCTCTGGAAACACCATATATTTT

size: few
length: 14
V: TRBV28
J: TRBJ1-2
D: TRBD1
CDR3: CASSTGGTNYGYTF
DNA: TGTGCCAGCAGCACAGGGGGCACTAACTATGGCTACACCTTC

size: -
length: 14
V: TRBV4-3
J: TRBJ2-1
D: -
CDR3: CASSQVGSPSEQFF
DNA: TGCGCCAGCAGCCAAGTGGGCTCCCCTAGTGAGCAGTTCTTC

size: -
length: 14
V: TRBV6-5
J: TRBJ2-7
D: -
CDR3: CASSPARTVYEQYF
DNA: TGTGCCAGCAGCCCCGCCCGGACAGTCTACGAGCAGTACTTC

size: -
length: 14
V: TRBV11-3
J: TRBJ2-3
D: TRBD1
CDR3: CASSPPGQEDTQYF
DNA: TGTGCCAGCAGCCCACCGGGACAGGAGGATACGCAGTATTTT

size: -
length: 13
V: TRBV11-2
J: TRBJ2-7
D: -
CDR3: CASSQVVFYEQYF
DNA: TGTGCCAGCAGCCAAGTAGTTTTCTACGAGCAGTACTTC

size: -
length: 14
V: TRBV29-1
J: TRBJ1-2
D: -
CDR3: CSVQRGMANYGYTF
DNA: TGCAGCGTGCAGAGAGGGATGGCTAACTATGGCTACACCTTC

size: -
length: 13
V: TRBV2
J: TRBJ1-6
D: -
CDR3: CASSVGFQSPLHF
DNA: TGTGCCAGCAGTGTCGGGTTTCAATCACCCCTCCACTTT

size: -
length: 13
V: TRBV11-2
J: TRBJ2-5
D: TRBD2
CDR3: CASSFPGGETQYF
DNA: TGTGCCAGCAGCTTTCCGGGAGGGGAGACCCAGTACTTC

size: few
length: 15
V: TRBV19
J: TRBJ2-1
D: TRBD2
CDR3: CASRTSGGYSYEQFF
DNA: TGTGCCAGCCGGACTAGCGGGGGGTATAGCTATGAGCAGTTCTTC

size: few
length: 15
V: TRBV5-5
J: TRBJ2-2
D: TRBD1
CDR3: CASSRDRGNTGELFF
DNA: TGTGCCAGCAGCAGGGACAGGGGAAACACCGGGGAGCTGTTTTTT

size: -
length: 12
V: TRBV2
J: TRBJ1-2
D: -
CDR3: CASRVDSYGYTF
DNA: TGTGCCAGCAGGGTGGACAGCTATGGCTACACCTTC

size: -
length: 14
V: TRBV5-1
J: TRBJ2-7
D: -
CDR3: CASSGSLFPYEQYF
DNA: TGCGCCAGCAGCGGCAGCCTATTCCCCTACGAGCAGTACTTC

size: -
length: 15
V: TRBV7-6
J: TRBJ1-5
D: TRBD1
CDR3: CASSTGQGVFQPQHF
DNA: TGTGCCAGCAGCACGGGACAGGGGGTCTTTCAGCCCCAGCATTTT

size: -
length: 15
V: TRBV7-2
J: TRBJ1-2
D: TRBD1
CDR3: CASSLGGQGHYGYTF
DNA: TGTGCCAGCAGCTTAGGGGGACAGGGGCACTATGGCTACACCTTC

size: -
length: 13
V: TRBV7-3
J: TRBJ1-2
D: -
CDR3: CASSLSAGYGYTF
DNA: TGTGCCAGCAGCTTAAGTGCAGGGTACGGCTACACCTTC

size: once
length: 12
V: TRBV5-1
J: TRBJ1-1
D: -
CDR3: CASSGQTTEAFF
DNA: TGCGCCAGCAGCGGACAGACCACTGAAGCTTTCTTT

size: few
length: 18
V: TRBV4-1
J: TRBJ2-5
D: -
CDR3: CASSQVGAQRASQETQYF
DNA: TGCGCCAGCAGCCAAGTTGGCGCCCAGAGGGCTTCTCAAGAGACCCAGTACTTC